This TCR beta chain was profiled in a study of blood T cells in healthy people across ages. The length of the CDR3 is 15 residues. The V gene's germline CDR1 is MNHNY and CDR2 SVGAGI (reference sequence). With a J-beta primer mix and a sample-barcoded 5' primer, a second PCR ran 7 to 11 cycles. From the 5' RACE reads, TCRdb called clonotypes with MiXCR, one entry per CDR3 protein. This sample has under 750,000 distinct CDR3 sequences, with 40% to 55% found just once. The sequence was collected from a man aged 80 or over in good health. This sequence joins TRBV6-6 and TRBJ2-7; D may be TRBD1 (6 bases). TRBJ2-5 explains the end of the DNA better; the J call may be wrong. Sequenced input: blood. CDR3 in amino acids: CASTNDRMGQETQYF. The CDR3 coding sequence is TGTGCCAGCACCAACGACAGGATGGGACAAGAGACCCAGTACTTC.